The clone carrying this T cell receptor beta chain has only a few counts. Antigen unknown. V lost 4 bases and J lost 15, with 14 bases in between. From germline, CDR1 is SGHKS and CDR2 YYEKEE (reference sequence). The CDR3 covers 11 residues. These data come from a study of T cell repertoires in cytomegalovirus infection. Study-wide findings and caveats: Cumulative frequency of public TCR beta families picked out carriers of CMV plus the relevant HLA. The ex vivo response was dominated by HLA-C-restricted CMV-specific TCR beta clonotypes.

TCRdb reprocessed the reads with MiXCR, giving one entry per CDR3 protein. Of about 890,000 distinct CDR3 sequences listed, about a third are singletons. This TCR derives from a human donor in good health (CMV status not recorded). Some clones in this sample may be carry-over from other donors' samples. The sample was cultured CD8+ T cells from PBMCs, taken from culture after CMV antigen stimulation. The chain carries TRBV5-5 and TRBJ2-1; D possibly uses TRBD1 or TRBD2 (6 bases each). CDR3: CASSAIQGGFF. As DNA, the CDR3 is TGTGCCAGCAGCGCAATACAGGGAGGGTTCTTC.